This is a list of T cell receptor beta chains from one sample in a study of T cells after yellow fever vaccination. One entry per CDR3 protein, called by TCRdb with MiXCR from the 5' RACE reads. The sample includes hundreds of thousands of distinct CDR3 sequences, roughly a sixth of them seen just once. This specimen consisted of PBMCs, obtained before the yellow fever booster vaccination. The source of these receptors is a man aged 18 to 29 who received the YFV17D yellow fever vaccine. The CDR3 runs from the conserved cysteine through the conserved F or W. D genes are given only for firm matches. The size field is filled for only some rows; it gives once, few, many or a size class.

D	J	V	size	CDR3	DNA
-	TRBJ2-7	TRBV7-2	many	CASSWRDYEQYF	TGTGCCAGCAGCTGGCGAGACTACGAGCAGTACTTC
-	TRBJ1-2	TRBV4-3	few	CASSQLSGVGGYTF	TGCGCCAGCAGCCAACTCAGCGGGGTTGGTGGCTACACCTTC
-	TRBJ1-6	TRBV7-2	few	CASGSSRVSPLHF	TGTGCCAGCGGTTCATCACGGGTTTCACCCCTCCACTTT
-	TRBJ1-3	TRBV6-5	many	CASSYSSGNTIYF	TGTGCCAGCAGTTACTCCAGTGGAAACACCATATATTTT
TRBD2	TRBJ2-5	TRBV7-2	-	CASSLVGTSGQTQYF	TGTGCCAGCAGCTTAGTTGGGACTAGCGGCCAGACCCAGTACTTC
TRBD1	TRBJ2-3	TRBV5-1	-	CASSWQQGDTDTQYF	TGCGCCAGCAGCTGGCAGCAGGGGGACACAGATACGCAGTATTTT
-	TRBJ2-3	TRBV6-5	-	CASSYSESTDTQYF	TGTGCCAGCAGTTACTCGGAGAGCACAGATACGCAGTATTTT
TRBD1	TRBJ1-3	TRBV6-6	few	CASSLRQGEAGNTIYF	TGTGCCAGCAGTCTTCGACAGGGAGAGGCAGGAAACACCATATATTTT
-	TRBJ2-1	TRBV6-2/TRBV6-3	-	CASSWDLYNEQFF	TGTGCCAGCAGTTGGGACTTGTACAATGAGCAGTTCTTC
-	TRBJ1-2	TRBV2	once	CASSEALPNYGYTF	TGTGCCAGCAGTGAAGCACTCCCTAACTATGGCTACACCTTC
TRBD2	TRBJ2-2	TRBV9	-	CASSSRTSGGGTGELFF	TGTGCCAGCAGCTCCCGGACTAGCGGTGGAGGGACCGGGGAGCTGTTTTTT
-	TRBJ1-1	TRBV10-3	-	CAISGASENTEAFF	TGTGCCATCAGTGGGGCAAGTGAGAACACTGAAGCTTTCTTT
TRBD1	TRBJ2-7	TRBV12-5	-	CASGLDPRQGSYEQYF	TGTGCTAGTGGTTTGGACCCCCGACAGGGCTCCTACGAGCAGTACTTC
TRBD1	TRBJ2-7	TRBV11-2	-	CASSPRGPVEQYF	TGTGCCAGCAGCCCCAGGGGGCCCGTGGAGCAGTACTTC
TRBD2	TRBJ2-3	TRBV9	-	CASSVAWRGGTDTQYF	TGTGCCAGCAGCGTAGCTTGGCGGGGGGGCACAGATACGCAGTATTTT
-	TRBJ2-3	TRBV10-3	few	CAITEPSTDTQYF	TGTGCCATCACCGAGCCTAGCACAGATACGCAGTATTTT
-	TRBJ2-4	TRBV10-2	few	CASSIAKNIQYF	TGCGCCAGTTCAATAGCCAAAAACATTCAGTACTTC
TRBD1	TRBJ2-7	TRBV6-1	few	CASSEHTTGSYEQYF	TGTGCCAGCAGTGAACATACGACAGGGAGCTACGAGCAGTACTTC
-	TRBJ2-3	TRBV29-1	few	CSVESISTYTDTQYF	TGCAGCGTTGAATCGATATCGACGTACACAGATACGCAGTATTTT
TRBD1	TRBJ2-1	TRBV24-1	few	CATSETGTGSFDEQFF	TGTGCCACCAGTGAAACGGGGACAGGGAGTTTCGATGAGCAGTTCTTC
-	TRBJ1-2	TRBV12-3/TRBV12-4	-	CASSLDWQFYGYTF	TGTGCCAGCAGTTTGGATTGGCAGTTCTATGGCTACACCTTC
-	TRBJ2-3	TRBV7-2	few	CASSPQRSSGDTQYF	TGTGCCAGCAGCCCCCAGAGGTCCTCGGGAGATACGCAGTATTTT
TRBD1	TRBJ2-3	TRBV5-1	few	CASSLGDRGADTQYF	TGCGCCAGCAGCTTGGGGGACAGGGGAGCAGATACGCAGTATTTT
-	TRBJ1-5	TRBV20-1	few	CSARPDSSQPQHF	TGCAGTGCTCGGCCCGACAGTTCTCAGCCCCAGCATTTT
TRBD1	TRBJ1-5	TRBV7-9	-	CASSNTPGQGNQPQHF	TGTGCCAGCAGCAATACACCGGGACAGGGAAATCAGCCCCAGCATTTT
TRBD1	TRBJ1-5	TRBV2	-	CATLGQGANQPQHF	TGTGCCACCTTAGGACAGGGGGCCAATCAGCCCCAGCATTTT
-	TRBJ2-3	TRBV4-1	-	CASSQLSLAGADTQYF	TGCGCCAGCAGCCAACTGTCACTAGCAGGCGCAGATACGCAGTATTTT
TRBD2	TRBJ2-1	TRBV5-1	few	CASSLAWGTSGGPVSSYNEQFF	TGCGCCAGCAGCTTGGCCTGGGGGACTAGCGGGGGACCCGTGAGCTCCTACAATGAGCAGTTCTTC
-	TRBJ1-1	TRBV11-2	many	CASSLMAEGLKEAFF	TGTGCCAGCAGCTTAATGGCCGAGGGTCTGAAGGAAGCTTTCTTT
-	TRBJ2-3	TRBV29-1	-	CSVVARTHTDTQYF	TGCAGCGTTGTCGCTAGGACGCACACAGATACGCAGTATTTT
TRBD1	TRBJ2-7	TRBV6-5	few	CASSGQGTTYEQYF	TGTGCCAGCAGCGGACAGGGGACAACCTACGAGCAGTACTTC
-	TRBJ2-1	TRBV20-1	-	CSALDSRHNEQFF	TGCAGTGCCCTGGACAGCCGACACAATGAGCAGTTCTTC
-	TRBJ1-2	TRBV20-1	-	CSARDPGSFDYGYTF	TGCAGTGCTAGAGATCCGGGGAGTTTTGACTATGGCTACACCTTC
-	TRBJ2-7	TRBV5-1	-	CASSLGELGGRPYEQYF	TGCGCCAGCAGCTTGGGAGAGTTGGGCGGGCGCCCCTACGAGCAGTACTTC
-	TRBJ2-5	TRBV3-1	-	CASSQDRGPQGTQYF	TGTGCCAGCAGCCAAGACCGCGGCCCCCAAGGGACCCAGTACTTC
-	TRBJ2-3	TRBV6-6	few	CASSYAARDTDTQYF	TGTGCCAGCAGTTACGCTGCCCGGGACACAGATACGCAGTATTTT
-	TRBJ1-1	TRBV10-3	-	CAAIGQNTEAFF	TGTGCCGCCATTGGACAGAACACTGAAGCTTTCTTT
-	TRBJ2-1	TRBV7-2	-	CASSLKSGLIPNEQFF	TGTGCCAGCAGCTTAAAGTCGGGACTCATACCGAATGAGCAGTTCTTC
-	TRBJ2-1	TRBV4-2	-	CASSQKGAVVPYNEQFF	TGTGCCAGCAGCCAAAAGGGAGCGGTGGTCCCCTACAATGAGCAGTTCTTC
-	TRBJ2-4	TRBV7-9	few	CASSPVGSKDRNIQYF	TGTGCCAGCAGCCCCGTCGGCAGCAAAGATAGAAACATTCAGTACTTC
-	TRBJ2-1	TRBV13	many	CASSSMVNEQFF	TGTGCCAGCAGCTCCATGGTCAATGAGCAGTTCTTC
-	TRBJ2-4	TRBV5-6	few	CASSLGPGAGAKNIQYF	TGTGCCAGCAGCTTGGGTCCGGGGGCCGGGGCCAAAAACATTCAGTACTTC
-	TRBJ2-7	TRBV6-1	-	CASSGESRARSYEQYF	TGTGCCAGCAGTGGGGAATCTAGAGCCCGTTCCTACGAGCAGTACTTC
TRBD2	TRBJ2-1	TRBV7-2	-	CASSSSGGPGGAEQFF	TGTGCCAGCAGCTCCAGCGGGGGCCCGGGCGGGGCTGAGCAGTTCTTC
-	TRBJ2-2	TRBV29-1	-	CSVGQSNTGELFF	TGCAGCGTTGGGCAGTCGAACACCGGGGAGCTGTTTTTT
-	TRBJ2-3	TRBV5-6	few	CASSRPRGGSTDTQYF	TGTGCCAGCAGCCGCCCCAGGGGGGGTTCCACAGATACGCAGTATTTT
-	TRBJ2-7	TRBV7-3	-	CASSLTSKHEQYF	TGTGCCAGCAGCTTAACGTCCAAGCACGAGCAGTACTTC
-	TRBJ2-6	TRBV20-1	-	CSARLGPSSGANVLTF	TGCAGTGCTAGGCTCGGGCCTAGCTCTGGGGCCAACGTCCTGACTTTC
-	TRBJ2-5	TRBV10-3	few	CAISSDREETQYF	TGTGCCATCAGTTCTGACAGAGAAGAGACCCAGTACTTC
-	TRBJ2-6	TRBV23-1	-	CASSQSVNGANVLTF	TGCGCCAGCAGTCAATCCGTGAACGGGGCCAACGTCCTGACTTTC
-	TRBJ2-2	TRBV7-3	few	CASSPHQVANTGELFF	TGTGCCAGCAGCCCCCATCAGGTCGCGAACACCGGGGAGCTGTTTTTT
TRBD1	TRBJ2-1	TRBV7-2	-	CASRPSGTGIFNEQFF	TGTGCCAGCAGACCCTCCGGGACAGGGATTTTCAATGAGCAGTTCTTC
-	TRBJ2-6	TRBV12-3/TRBV12-4	few	CASSSSPGSSSWGANVLTF	TGTGCCAGCAGTAGTTCCCCGGGATCTTCCAGCTGGGGGGCCAACGTCCTGACTTTC
-	TRBJ1-2	TRBV5-5	few	CASSFIGVANYGYTF	TGTGCCAGCAGCTTTATAGGAGTTGCCAACTATGGCTACACCTTC
-	TRBJ2-7	TRBV7-2	few	CASSVRRIAYEQYF	TGTGCCAGCAGCGTCCGCAGGATAGCCTACGAGCAGTACTTC